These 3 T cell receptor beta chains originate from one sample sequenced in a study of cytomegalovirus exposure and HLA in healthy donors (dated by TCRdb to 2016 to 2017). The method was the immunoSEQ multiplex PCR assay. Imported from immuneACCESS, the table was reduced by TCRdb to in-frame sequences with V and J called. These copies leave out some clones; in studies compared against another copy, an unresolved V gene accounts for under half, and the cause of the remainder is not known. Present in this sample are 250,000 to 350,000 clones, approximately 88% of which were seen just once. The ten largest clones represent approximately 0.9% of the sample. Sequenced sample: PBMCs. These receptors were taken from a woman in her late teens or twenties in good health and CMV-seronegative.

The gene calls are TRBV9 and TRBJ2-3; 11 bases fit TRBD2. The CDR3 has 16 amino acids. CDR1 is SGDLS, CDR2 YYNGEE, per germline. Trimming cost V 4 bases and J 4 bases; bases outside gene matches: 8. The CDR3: CASSPPTSGTADTQYF. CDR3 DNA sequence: TGTGCCAGCAGCCCACCGACTAGCGGGACGGCAGATACGCAGTATTTT.

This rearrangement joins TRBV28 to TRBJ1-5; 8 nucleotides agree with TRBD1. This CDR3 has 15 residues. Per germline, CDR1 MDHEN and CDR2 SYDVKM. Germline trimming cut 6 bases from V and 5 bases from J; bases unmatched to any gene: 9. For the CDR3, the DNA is TGTGCCAGCAGACCTGACAGGGGAGGCGATCAGCCCCAGCATTTT. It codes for CASRPDRGGDQPQHF.

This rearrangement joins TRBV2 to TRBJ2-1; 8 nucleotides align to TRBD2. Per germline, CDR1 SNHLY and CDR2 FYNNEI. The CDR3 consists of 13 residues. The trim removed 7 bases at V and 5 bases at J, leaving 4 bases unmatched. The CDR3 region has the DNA TGTGCCAGCATGGGGACTAGGAACAATGAGCAGTTCTTC. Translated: CASMGTRNNEQFF.